This T cell receptor beta chain was captured by sequencing in a study of technical replicates of blood from several donors (TCRdb year 2017). Within its sample, this clone is large (0.1 to 1%). No cognate antigen has been identified for it. Per-base quality was not reported, and no clone a single base away is much larger than it. V loses 5 bases at its end and J loses 5 bases; junction bases beyond the gene matches: 8. CDR1 and CDR2 are drawn from the germline V gene: SGHRS, YFSETQ. The CDR3 runs 14 amino acids, cysteine and phenylalanine included. The entry retains the CDR3 DNA only, 42 bases that are in frame from base 1. The receptor library was made with the immunoSEQ multiplex PCR assay. TCRdb carries this immuneACCESS record with in-frame sequences only. Its versions omit some clonotypes, under half of them owing to an unresolved V gene in the studies checked, with the rest unexplained. The sample table lists 50,000 or so clones, roughly 92% of them with a count of one. The ten largest clonotypes hold 3% to 4% of the sample.

The specimen was PBMCs. The TCR sequence derives from a human donor in good health. Some clones in this sample may be carry-over from other donors' samples. The chain uses TRBV5-1 and TRBJ2-7; TRBD2 aligns with 9 central bases. The CDR3 sequence is CASSSAGGYHEQYF. The DNA sequence is as follows: TGCGCCAGCAGTTCAGCGGGGGGATATCACGAGCAGTACTTC.